This TCR beta chain was observed in a study of regulatory T cells in long-lasting Graves disease. Broader study findings: Persistent disease was associated with favored TRBV28 usage and with favored use of TRBJ1-2 and TRBJ2-5.

A remark on this clonotype: The antigen is unknown.

In building TCR beta libraries, iRepertoire HTBI primers were used together with Arm-PCR of CDR3 regions. One entry per CDR3 protein results from TCRdb running MiXCR on the multiplex PCR reads. The sample carries a few hundred thousand distinct CDR3 sequences, about 25% recorded once. Time point reported: persistent/refractory GD, antithyroid drugs over 5 years with positive TRAb. Scientists built the TCR library using RNA that was extracted from PBMCs. This CDR3 spans 15 amino acids. Per the germline V gene, CDR1 is MNHNS and CDR2 is SASEGT. V lost 6 bases to trimming and J lost 3 bases; unmatched junction nucleotides: 5.

This chain connects TRBV6-1 to TRBJ2-6; TRBD1 matches at 7 bases. The material was peripheral blood mononuclear cells (PBMCs), obtained when the disease was refractory, from a patient treated with antithyroid drugs. This clonotype originated in a female donor with Graves disease. CDR3 loop: CASSFTGVGANVLTF. CDR3 nucleotide sequence: TGTGCCAGCAGCTTTACAGGGGTTGGGGCCAACGTCCTGACTTTC.